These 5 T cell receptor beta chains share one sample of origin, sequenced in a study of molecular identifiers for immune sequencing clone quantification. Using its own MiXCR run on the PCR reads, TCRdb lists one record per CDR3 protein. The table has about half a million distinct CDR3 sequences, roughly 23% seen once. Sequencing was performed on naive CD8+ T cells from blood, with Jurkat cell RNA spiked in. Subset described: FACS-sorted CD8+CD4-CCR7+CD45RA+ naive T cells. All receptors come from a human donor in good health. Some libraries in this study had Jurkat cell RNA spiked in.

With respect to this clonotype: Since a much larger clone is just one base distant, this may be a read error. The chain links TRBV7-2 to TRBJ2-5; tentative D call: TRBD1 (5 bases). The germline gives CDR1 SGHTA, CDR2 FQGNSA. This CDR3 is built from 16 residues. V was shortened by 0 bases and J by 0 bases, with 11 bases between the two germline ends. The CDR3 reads CASSLAVQAHQETQYF. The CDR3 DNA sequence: TGTGCCAGCAGCTTAGCCGTACAGGCCCACCAAGAGACCCAGTACTTC.

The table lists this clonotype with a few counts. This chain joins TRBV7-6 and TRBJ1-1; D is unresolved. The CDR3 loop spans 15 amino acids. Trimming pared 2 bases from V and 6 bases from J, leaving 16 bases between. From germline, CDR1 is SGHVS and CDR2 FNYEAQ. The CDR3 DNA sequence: TGTGCCAGCAGCTTAATCTCCCGGCGGAGCCCTGAAGCTTTCTTT. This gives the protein CASSLISRRSPEAFF. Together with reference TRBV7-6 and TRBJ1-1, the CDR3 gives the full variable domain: GAGVSQSPRYKVTKRGQDVALRCDPISGHVSLYWYRQALGQGPEFLTYFNYEAQQDKSGLPNDRFSAERPEGSISTLTIQRTEQRDSAMYRCASSLISRRSPEAFFGQGTRLTVV.

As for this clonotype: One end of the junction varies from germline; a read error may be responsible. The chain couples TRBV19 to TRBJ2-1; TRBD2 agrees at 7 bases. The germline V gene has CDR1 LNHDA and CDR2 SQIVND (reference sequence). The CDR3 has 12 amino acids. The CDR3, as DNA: TGTGCCAGTAGCGGGGGGAACAATGAGCAGCTCTTC. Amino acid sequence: CASSGGNNEQLF. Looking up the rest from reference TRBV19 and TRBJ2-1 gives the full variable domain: DGGITQSPKYLFRKEGQNVTLSCEQNLNHDAMYWYRQDPGQGLRLIYYSQIVNDFQKGDIAEGYSVSREKKESFPLTVTSAQKNPTAFYLCASSGGNNEQLFGPGTRLTVL.

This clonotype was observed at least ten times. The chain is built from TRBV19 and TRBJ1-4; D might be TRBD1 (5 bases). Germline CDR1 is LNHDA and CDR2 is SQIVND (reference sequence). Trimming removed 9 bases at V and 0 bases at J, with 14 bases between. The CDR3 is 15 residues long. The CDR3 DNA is TGTGCCAGCGGACGTACCAGGGCAACTAATGAAAAACTGTTTTTT. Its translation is CASGRTRATNEKLFF.

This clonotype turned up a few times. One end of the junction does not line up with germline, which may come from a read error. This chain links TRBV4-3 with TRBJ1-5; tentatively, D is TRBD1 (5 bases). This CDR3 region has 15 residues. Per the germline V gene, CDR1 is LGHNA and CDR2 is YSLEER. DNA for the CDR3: TGCGCCAGCAGCCAAACTCGCTGGGGCGGCCAGCGCCAGCATTTT. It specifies CASSQTRWGGQRQHF.